This T cell receptor (beta chain) is drawn from a study of CD8+ T cells in alopecia areata. Study results and limitations: Resident alphabeta T cells of normal skin are also sequenced in scalp samples.

cDNA reverse transcribed from extracted RNA served as the sequencing template. Repertoires were generated with immunoSEQ multiplex PCR, while TCRdb's copy carries only in-frame clones and drops some. The sample lists 110,000 or so clones, around two fifths occurring once. Trimming removed 5 bases from V and 0 bases from J, with 5 bases in between. Germline CDR1 SGHTA, CDR2 FQGNSA. The CDR3 sequence is 13 residues long. From alopecia areata patients, lesional scalp punch biopsies and peripheral blood were collected. Concerning this clone: Its target is not known.

Sequencing was performed on CD4+ T cells sorted from blood. This clonotype was obtained from a human donor with alopecia areata. This sequence joins TRBV7-2 and TRBJ1-5; D not certain. CDR3 region: CASSQNSNQPQHF. The CDR3 bases are TGTGCCAGCAGCCAGAATAGCAATCAGCCCCAGCATTTT.